A selection of T cell receptor beta chains follows, all from one sample in a study of cytomegalovirus exposure and HLA in healthy donors. Libraries were prepared by immunoSEQ multiplex PCR; TCRdb keeps only in-frame clonotypes and omits some of them. In all, the sample yields approximately 110,000 clones. Specimen: PBMCs. These TCRs come from a man aged 50 or older in good health and CMV-seronegative. The CDR3 runs from the conserved cysteine through the conserved F or W. A D gene is named only where the DNA matches it firmly.

J gene | V gene | D gene | CDR3 DNA | CDR3 protein
TRBJ1-5 | TRBV19 | . | TGTGCCAGTAGTTATCAAGCAGGGAGGTATAGCAATCAGCCCCAGCATTTT | CASSYQAGRYSNQPQHF
TRBJ2-7 | TRBV7-9 | TRBD1 | TGTGCCAGCAGCCTGGACAGGGCGAGTCGGTACTTC | CASSLDRASRYF
TRBJ2-5 | TRBV7-9 | . | TGTGCCAGCGAGAAAGAGACCCAGTACTTC | CASEKETQYF
TRBJ1-5 | TRBV9 | . | TGTGCCAGCAGCGTAGCCGGACATAGCAATCAGCCCCAGCATTTT | CASSVAGHSNQPQHF
TRBJ2-7 | TRBV6-6 | . | TGTGCCAGCAGAGAAGACAGGACCTACGAGCAGTACTTC | CASREDRTYEQYF
TRBJ2-3 | TRBV14 | TRBD2 | TGTGCCAGCAGCCACCGCGCTAGCGGAACTAGCACAGATACGCAGTATTTT | CASSHRASGTSTDTQYF
TRBJ1-1 | TRBV19 | TRBD1 | TGTGCCAGTAGTATAGAGGGACAGATGAACACTGAAGCTTTCTTT | CASSIEGQMNTEAFF
TRBJ2-1 | TRBV5-1 | TRBD2 | TGCGCCAGCAGCCCCGGGACTAGCGGATGGGATGAGCAGTTCTTC | CASSPGTSGWDEQFF
TRBJ1-2 | TRBV4-3 | . | TGCGCCAGCAGCCAAGTGGGGTCGGAGGGGAGTGGCTACACCTTC | CASSQVGSEGSGYTF
TRBJ1-2 | TRBV7-2 | . | TGTGCCAGCAGCTATGACCAGGTTGGCTACACCTTC | CASSYDQVGYTF
TRBJ1-2 | TRBV7-2 | TRBD1 | TGTGCCAGCAGCTTAGGTGGCCGGGACAGCCTTAACTATGGCTACACCTTC | CASSLGGRDSLNYGYTF
TRBJ2-1 | TRBV5-1 | TRBD1 | TGCGCCAGCAGCTTGGCCTATTATGGACAGGGGAGCTCCGACAATGAGCAGTTCTTC | CASSLAYYGQGSSDNEQFF
TRBJ2-7 | TRBV27 | TRBD2 | TGTGCCTCCAGATCGGGACTAGCGGGCTACGAGCAGTACTTC | CASRSGLAGYEQYF
TRBJ2-7 | TRBV5-3 | . | TGTGCCAGAAGCCTCGACCGACGGGGAGACTCCTACGAGCAGTACTTC | CARSLDRRGDSYEQYF
TRBJ2-7 | TRBV7-2 | TRBD1 | TGTGCCAGCAGCAAGGACAGGGGTAGCGCCGAGCAGTACTTC | CASSKDRGSAEQYF
TRBJ1-4 | TRBV5-1 | TRBD1 | TGCGCCAGCAGCGCCGGACAGGGAGGTGAAAAACTGTTTTTT | CASSAGQGGEKLFF
TRBJ1-3 | TRBV6-5 | TRBD1 | TGTGCCAGCTCCGGACAGGGGGGATACAACACCATATATTTT | CASSGQGGYNTIYF
TRBJ2-3 | TRBV2 | . | TGTGCCAGCATCCTCCAAGACTCCGCCCCTGGCACAGATACGCAGTATTTT | CASILQDSAPGTDTQYF
TRBJ1-5 | TRBV19 | . | TGTGCCAGTAGTATACGAACTAATGATCAGCCCCAGCATTTT | CASSIRTNDQPQHF
TRBJ1-1 | TRBV5-1 | TRBD1 | TGCGCCAGCAGCCTACAGGGGTGGGCCACTGAAGCTTTCTTT | CASSLQGWATEAFF
TRBJ1-2 | TRBV7-2 | . | TGTGCCAGCAGCTTACAGATTAACTATGGCTACACCTTC | CASSLQINYGYTF
TRBJ2-7 | TRBV18 | . | TGTGCCAGCTCACAACAGAAAGCCTACGAGCAGTACTTC | CASSQQKAYEQYF
TRBJ1-1 | TRBV18 | . | TGTGCCAGCTCACCCCCCAGTTCCAACACTGAAGCTTTCTTT | CASSPPSSNTEAFF
TRBJ1-1 | TRBV9 | . | TGTGCCAGCAGCCCCTATCGGGACACTGAAGCTTTCTTT | CASSPYRDTEAFF
TRBJ2-5 | TRBV5-1 | . | TGCGCCAGCAGCGTTGGTAGCCAAGAGACCCAGTACTTC | CASSVGSQETQYF
TRBJ2-7 | TRBV18 | TRBD1 | TGTGCCAGCTCACCAGGGACAGGGAAACACTACGAGCAGTACTTC | CASSPGTGKHYEQYF
TRBJ2-5 | TRBV9 | TRBD1 | TGTGCCAGCAGCTTTACCGGGACAGAAGAGACCCAGTACTTC | CASSFTGTEETQYF
TRBJ1-1 | TRBV28 | . | TGTGCCAGCAGCACTCGGGAGAGTGAAGCTTTCTTT | CASSTRESEAFF
TRBJ2-4 | TRBV19 | . | TGTGCCAGTAGCGAGGTAGCCAAAAACATTCAGTACTTC | CASSEVAKNIQYF